The clone carrying this T cell receptor (beta chain) was seen a handful of times. This specimen belongs to a study of radiation and T cells in renal cell carcinoma. This table comes from immunoSEQ multiplex PCR, and its TCRdb copy is limited to in-frame clones, with some not included. The sample lists 95,000 to 150,000 clones; roughly 85% were seen once. V shed 7 bases and J shed 1 base, with 5 bases lying between them. In germline, CDR1 is SQVTM, CDR2 ANQGSEA. This CDR3 has 12 residues. Time point noted: baseline pretreatment blood. Treatment indicated: 15 Gy SBRT to primary tumor, nephrectomy 4 weeks later.

The source of this sequence is an older woman with renal cell carcinoma. V gene TRBV29-1 combines with J gene TRBJ2-6, with no clear D. The sample consisted of blood, taken from a patient whose treatment included radiotherapy and nephrectomy. The CDR3, as DNA: TGCAGCGCCAATTCTGGGGCCAACGTCCTGACTTTC. Its translation is CSANSGANVLTF.